The subject of this entry is one T cell receptor beta chain. What it binds is unknown. The protocol was immunoSEQ multiplex PCR, while the TCRdb copy is restricted to in-frame clones and leaves out a portion. The sample comprises 60,000 to 70,000 clones, about 89% of which are singletons, and around 4.6% rests with the top ten. This sample stems from a study of identifying expanded T cells in peripheral blood. The study's findings and limits: Roughly 1.2 clones differed between technical replicates, versus about 17 and 20 over time. Across healthy donors, higher total template counts meant significantly greater approximately 2-week count variance.

Collection occurred without any documented infections or immune events in donors. The germline CDR1 and CDR2 sequences are SGHKS and YYEKEE (reference sequence). V lost 1 base, J lost 0 bases, and 10 bases lay in between. The CDR3 has 15 residues. The sample taken for sequencing was blood. The clonotype originates from a person aged 18 to 70 in good health. The chain carries TRBV5-5 and TRBJ1-2; D possibly corresponds to TRBD1 (5 bases). CDR3 DNA: TGTGCCAGCAGCTTGTCGACAGAAACTAACTATGGCTACACCTTC. Its protein product is CASSLSTETNYGYTF.